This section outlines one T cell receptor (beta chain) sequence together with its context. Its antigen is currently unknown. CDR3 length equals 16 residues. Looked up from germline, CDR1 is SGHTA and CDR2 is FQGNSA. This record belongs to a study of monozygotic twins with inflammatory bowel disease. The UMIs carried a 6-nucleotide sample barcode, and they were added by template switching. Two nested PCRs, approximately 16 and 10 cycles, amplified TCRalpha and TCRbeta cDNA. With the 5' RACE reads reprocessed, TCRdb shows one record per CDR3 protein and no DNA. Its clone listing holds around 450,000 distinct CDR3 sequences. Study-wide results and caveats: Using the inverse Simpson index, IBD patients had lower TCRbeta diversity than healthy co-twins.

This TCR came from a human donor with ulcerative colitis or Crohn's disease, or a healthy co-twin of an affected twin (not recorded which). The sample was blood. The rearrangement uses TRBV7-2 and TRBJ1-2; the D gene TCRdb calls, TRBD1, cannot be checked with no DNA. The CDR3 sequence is CASRGGQGARDYGYTF.